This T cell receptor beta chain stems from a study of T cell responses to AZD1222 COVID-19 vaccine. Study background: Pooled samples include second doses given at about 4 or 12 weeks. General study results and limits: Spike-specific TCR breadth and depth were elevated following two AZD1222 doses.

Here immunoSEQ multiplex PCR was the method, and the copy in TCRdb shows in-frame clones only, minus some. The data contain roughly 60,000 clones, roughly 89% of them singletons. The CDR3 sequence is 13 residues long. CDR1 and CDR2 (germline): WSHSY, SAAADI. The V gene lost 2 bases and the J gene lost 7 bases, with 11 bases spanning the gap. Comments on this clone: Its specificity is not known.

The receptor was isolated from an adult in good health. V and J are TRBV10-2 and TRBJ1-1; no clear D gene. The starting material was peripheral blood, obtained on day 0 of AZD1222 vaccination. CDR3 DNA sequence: TGCGCCAGCAGTGAGAGGCGGACCCATGAAGCTTTCTTT. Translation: CASSERRTHEAFF.